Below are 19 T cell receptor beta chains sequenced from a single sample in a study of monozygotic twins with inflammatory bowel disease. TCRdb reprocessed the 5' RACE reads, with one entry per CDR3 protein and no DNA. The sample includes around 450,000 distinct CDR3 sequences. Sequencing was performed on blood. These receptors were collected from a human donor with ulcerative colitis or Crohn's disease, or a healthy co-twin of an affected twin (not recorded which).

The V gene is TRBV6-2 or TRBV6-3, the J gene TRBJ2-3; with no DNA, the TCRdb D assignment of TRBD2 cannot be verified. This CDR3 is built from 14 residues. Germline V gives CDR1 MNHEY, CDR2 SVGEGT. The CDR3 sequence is CASRFSGPADTQYF.

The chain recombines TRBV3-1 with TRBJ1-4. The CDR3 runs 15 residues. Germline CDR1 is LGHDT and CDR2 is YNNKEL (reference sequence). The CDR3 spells CASSQENVGSEKLFF.

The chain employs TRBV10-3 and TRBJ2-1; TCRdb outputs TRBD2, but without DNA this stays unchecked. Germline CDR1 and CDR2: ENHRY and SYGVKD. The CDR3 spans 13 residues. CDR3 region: CAITADAYNEQFF.

The CDR3 loop reads CASSLEGQDHNEQFF. The V gene is TRBV7-2, the J gene TRBJ2-1; the D call from TCRdb, TRBD1, cannot be confirmed without DNA. The CDR3 contains 15 residues. From germline, CDR1 is SGHTA and CDR2 FQGNSA. The entire variable domain, with the rest obtained from reference TRBV7-2 and TRBJ2-1, is as follows: GAGVSQSPSNKVTEKGKDVELRCDPISGHTALYWYRQSLGQGLEFLIYFQGNSAPDKSGLPSDRFSAERTGGSVSTLTIQRTQQEDSAVYLCASSLEGQDHNEQFFGPGTRLTVL.

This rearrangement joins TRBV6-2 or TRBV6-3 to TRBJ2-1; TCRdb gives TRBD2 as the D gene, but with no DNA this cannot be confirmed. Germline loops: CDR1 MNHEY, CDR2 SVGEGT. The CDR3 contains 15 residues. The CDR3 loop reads CASSPWEGGRREQFF.

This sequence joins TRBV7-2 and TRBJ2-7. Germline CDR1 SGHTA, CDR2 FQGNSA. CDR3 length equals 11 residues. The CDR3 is CASSLDGEQYF.

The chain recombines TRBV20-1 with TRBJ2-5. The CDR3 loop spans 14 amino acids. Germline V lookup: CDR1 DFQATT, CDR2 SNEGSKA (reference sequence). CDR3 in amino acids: CSATRLGVQETQYF.

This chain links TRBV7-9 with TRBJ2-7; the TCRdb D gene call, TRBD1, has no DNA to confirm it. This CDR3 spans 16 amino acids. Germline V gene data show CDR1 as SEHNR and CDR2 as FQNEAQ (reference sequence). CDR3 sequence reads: CASSLAGQGGIYEQYF.

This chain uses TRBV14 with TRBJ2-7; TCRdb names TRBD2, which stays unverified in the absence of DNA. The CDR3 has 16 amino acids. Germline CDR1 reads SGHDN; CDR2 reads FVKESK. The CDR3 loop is CASSPNRTSVSYEQYF.

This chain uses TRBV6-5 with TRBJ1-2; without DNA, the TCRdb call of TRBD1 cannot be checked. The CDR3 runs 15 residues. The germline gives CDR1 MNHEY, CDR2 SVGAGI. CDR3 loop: CASSYRTGTNYGYTF.

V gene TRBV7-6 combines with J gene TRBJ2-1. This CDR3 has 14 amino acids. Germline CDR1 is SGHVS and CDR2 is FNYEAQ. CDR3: CASSLFNSYNEQFF.

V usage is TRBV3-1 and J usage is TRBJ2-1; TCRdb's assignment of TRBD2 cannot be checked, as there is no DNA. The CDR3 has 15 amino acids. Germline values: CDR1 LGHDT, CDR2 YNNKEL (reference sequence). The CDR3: CASSLGLAGFGEQFF.

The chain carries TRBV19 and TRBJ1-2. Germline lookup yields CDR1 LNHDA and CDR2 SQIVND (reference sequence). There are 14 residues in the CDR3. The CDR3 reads CASTRLDSPLGYTF. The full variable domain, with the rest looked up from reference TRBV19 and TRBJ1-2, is DGGITQSPKYLFRKEGQNVTLSCEQNLNHDAMYWYRQDPGQGLRLIYYSQIVNDFQKGDIAEGYSVSREKKESFPLTVTSAQKNPTAFYLCASTRLDSPLGYTFGSGTRLTVV.

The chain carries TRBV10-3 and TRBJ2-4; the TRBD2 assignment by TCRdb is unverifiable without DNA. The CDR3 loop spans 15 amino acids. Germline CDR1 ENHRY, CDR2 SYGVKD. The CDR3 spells CAISPLTGEGNIQYF.

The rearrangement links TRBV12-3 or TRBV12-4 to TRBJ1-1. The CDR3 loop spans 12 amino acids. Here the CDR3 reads CASSSVEGRAFF.

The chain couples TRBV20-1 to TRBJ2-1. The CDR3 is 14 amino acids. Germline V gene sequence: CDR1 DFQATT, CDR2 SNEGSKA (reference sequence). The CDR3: CSASYRGSYNEQFF.

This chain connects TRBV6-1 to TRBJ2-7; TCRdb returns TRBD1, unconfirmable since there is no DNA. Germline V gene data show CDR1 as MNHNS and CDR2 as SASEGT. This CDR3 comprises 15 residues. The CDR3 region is CASIEGQGSSYEQYF.

The CDR3 sequence is CASSFTGGNAGANVLTF. This rearrangement joins TRBV7-2 to TRBJ2-6; the D gene TCRdb calls, TRBD1, cannot be checked with no DNA. Germline CDR1 SGHTA, CDR2 FQGNSA. This CDR3 has 17 amino acids.

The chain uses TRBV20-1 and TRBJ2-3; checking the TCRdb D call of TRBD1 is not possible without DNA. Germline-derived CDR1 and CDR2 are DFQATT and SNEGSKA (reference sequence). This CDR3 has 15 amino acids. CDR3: CSARAPVLGTDTQYF.